The 9 T cell receptor beta chains below all came from one sample that was sequenced in a study of shared clonotypes between healthy human individuals. Repertoires were generated with immunoSEQ multiplex PCR, while TCRdb's copy carries only in-frame clones and drops some. The table lists some 1.1 million clones, around three quarters of them singletons. Sequencing was done on a sample of memory CD4+ T cells from PBMCs. Subset: CD45RA-negative fraction. Every receptor here comes from a man between 18 and 29 years old in good health. Some clones in this sample may be carry-over from other donors' samples.

The CDR3 region is CASSNLGLYGYTF. Here the CDR3 DNA reads TGTGCCAGTAGTAACCTGGGGCTCTATGGCTACACCTTC. This sequence joins TRBV19 and TRBJ1-2; D is possibly TRBD1 (5 bases). Germline CDR1 LNHDA, CDR2 SQIVND (reference sequence). V lost 4 bases and J 4 bases, leaving 10 bases between the germline ends. This CDR3 region has 13 residues.

This clone has only a few counts. This chain links TRBV21-1 with TRBJ1-5; the tabulated D call, TRBD1, remains unverified against the DNA. TRBV21-1 is tagged as a pseudogene. The CDR3 totals 18 residues. The CDR3 loop is CASSKVRTGGVNNQPQHF. In DNA, the CDR3 is TGTGCCAGCAGCAAAGTGAGGACAGGGGGAGTAAACAATCAGCCCCAGCATTTT.

This clone was observed a single time. The V gene is TRBV27, the J gene TRBJ2-7; either TRBD1 or TRBD2 may supply D (5 bases each). There are 17 residues in the CDR3. V was pared by 6 bases and J by 2 bases, with 23 bases between. Germline loops: CDR1 MNHEY, CDR2 SMNVEV (reference sequence). The CDR3 DNA is TGTGCCAGCAGATCACCAAACCGGGGCGAGGCGGCCTACGAGCAGTACTTC. This codes for CASRSPNRGEAAYEQYF.

Turning to this clone: This is likely a read error, given that the CDR3 carries no conserved phenylalanine or tryptophan at its end. This chain links TRBV28 with TRBJ1-2; D uncertain. Trimming took 4 bases from V and 8 from J, leaving 8 bases between them. The CDR3 is made up of 11 amino acids. Germline CDR1 is MDHEN and CDR2 is SYDVKM. CDR3 sequence (DNA): TGTGCCAGCAGTTATCTTAAGGGCTACACCTCC. Translating gives CASSYLKGYTS.

This clone appeared a single time. In DNA form, the CDR3 reads TGTGCCAGCAGCGGAGTGACAGGGGCGGGCACCGGGGAGCTGTTTTTT. Its translation: CASSGVTGAGTGELFF. The rearrangement joins TRBV5-4 to TRBJ2-2; 8 bases map to TRBD1. V lost 4 bases to trimming and J lost 4 bases; unmatched junction nucleotides: 9. This CDR3 is built from 16 residues. Germline assignment: CDR1 SGHNT and CDR2 YYREEE (reference sequence). Full variable domain (outside the CDR3, taken from reference TRBV5-4 and TRBJ2-2): ETGVTQSPTHLIKTRGQQVTLRCSSQSGHNTVSWYQQALGQGPQFIFQYYREEENGRGNFPPRFSGLQFPNYSSELNVNALELDDSALYLCASSGVTGAGTGELFFGEGSRLTVL.

This clone was observed many times. The chain joins TRBV30 to TRBJ1-1; tentative D call: TRBD1 (5 bases). V was shortened by 5 bases and J by 10 bases, with 14 bases between the two germline ends. The CDR3 consists of 11 residues. Germline-derived CDR1 and CDR2 are GTSNPN and SVGIG (reference sequence). Here the CDR3 DNA reads TGTGCCTGGGTACAGGACCTCGCAGCTTTCTTT. Its protein product is CAWVQDLAAFF.

This chain links TRBV29-1 with TRBJ2-5; D possibly uses TRBD1 or TRBD2 (6 bases each). V lost 7 bases and J lost 3, with 18 bases in between. CDR3 size: 14 residues. Germline loops: CDR1 SQVTM, CDR2 ANQGSEA. CDR3 amino acids: CSAGVRDTKETQYF. The CDR3 nucleotides are TGCAGCGCTGGGGTGCGGGACACAAAAGAGACCCAGTACTTC.

This chain links TRBV2 with TRBJ2-7; 10 bases map to TRBD2. V shed 7 bases and J 6 bases; nucleotides not matched to a gene: 15. The germline CDR1 and CDR2 sequences are SNHLY and FYNNEI. CDR3 length equals 16 residues. Written as DNA, the CDR3 is TGTGCCAGCACGGAACTAGCGGGAAGTGGTCCGGGCGAGCAGTACTTC. Protein sequence: CASTELAGSGPGEQYF.

The CDR3 region is CASSASGVETQYF. CDR3 bases: TGTGCCAGCAGCGCCTCAGGGGTCGAGACCCAGTACTTC. The chain recombines TRBV9 with TRBJ2-5, with a possible D match to TRBD1 (6 bases). Deletions cut 3 bases from V and 5 bases from J, with 11 bases between. CDR1 is SGDLS and CDR2 is YYNGEE in the germline V gene. CDR3 length: 13 residues.